This is a list of T cell receptor beta chains from one sample in a study of shared clonotypes between healthy human individuals. Assay used: immunoSEQ multiplex PCR; TCRdb lists only in-frame clones, some missing. The table shows millions of clones, with 85% to 95% occurring only once. Sequenced material: naive CD4+ T cells sorted from blood. Every receptor here comes from a man between 18 and 29 years old in good health. Each CDR3 is given without its conserved first and last residue. The order of the fields is J gene, D gene, CDR3 length, V gene, CDR3 protein. A D gene is named only where the DNA matches it firmly.

J: TRBJ2-6
D: -
length: 12
V: TRBV6-5
CDR3: ASSWGAGANVLT

J: TRBJ1-2
D: TRBD1
length: 11
V: TRBV29-1
CDR3: SVGDRSSYGYT

J: TRBJ1-6
D: TRBD1
length: 12
V: TRBV28
CDR3: APRTGGFRSPLH

J: TRBJ1-4
D: -
length: 11
V: TRBV7-9
CDR3: ASSLTAGEKLF

J: TRBJ2-7
D: TRBD2
length: 14
V: TRBV7-2
CDR3: ASSLAGTSGTYEQY

J: TRBJ2-7
D: -
length: 11
V: TRBV18
CDR3: ASSPILSYEQY

J: TRBJ1-5
D: -
length: 13
V: TRBV6-1
CDR3: ASSEGGGGNQPQH

J: TRBJ2-7
D: -
length: 12
V: TRBV6-5
CDR3: ASSYSGGSFEQY

J: TRBJ1-1
D: -
length: 13
V: TRBV4-1
CDR3: ASSLKREGGTEAF

J: TRBJ2-7
D: -
length: 13
V: TRBV5-5
CDR3: ASSFTGDISYEQY

J: TRBJ1-2
D: TRBD1
length: 16
V: TRBV5-4
CDR3: ASSLPTSGTGFGGGYT

J: TRBJ1-2
D: -
length: 11
V: TRBV10-3
CDR3: AISGPGSGGYT

J: TRBJ1-5
D: -
length: 13
V: TRBV4-1
CDR3: ASSQEGTGNQPQH

J: TRBJ1-2
D: TRBD1
length: 13
V: TRBV9
CDR3: ASSPRTGATYGYT

J: TRBJ1-1
D: -
length: 11
V: TRBV5-6
CDR3: ASSLAQNTEAF

J: TRBJ2-3
D: -
length: 11
V: TRBV6-5
CDR3: ASRRGSTDTQY

J: TRBJ2-1
D: TRBD2
length: 14
V: TRBV5-1
CDR3: ASSSGLELSYNEQF

J: TRBJ1-4
D: TRBD1
length: 12
V: TRBV9
CDR3: ASSVGQLNEKLF

J: TRBJ1-1
D: -
length: 13
V: TRBV7-2
CDR3: ASSLADSLSTEAF

J: TRBJ2-3
D: -
length: 13
V: TRBV27
CDR3: ASSFDGTRTDTQY

J: TRBJ2-1
D: TRBD2
length: 15
V: TRBV29-1
CDR3: SVEVAGVPNLYNEQF

J: TRBJ1-3
D: -
length: 10
V: TRBV5-1
CDR3: ASSKSGNTIY

J: TRBJ2-1
D: -
length: 12
V: TRBV29-1
CDR3: SVETTGEYNEQF

J: TRBJ2-7
D: TRBD2
length: 14
V: TRBV5-1
CDR3: ASSLSPGGSSYEQY

J: TRBJ2-7
D: -
length: 10
V: TRBV7-9
CDR3: ASSLGPREQY

J: TRBJ2-7
D: -
length: 9
V: TRBV20-1
CDR3: SARRLLEQY

J: TRBJ2-5
D: -
length: 12
V: TRBV29-1
CDR3: SADIGDNQETQY

J: TRBJ2-7
D: -
length: 14
V: TRBV7-8
CDR3: ASSLRRAGTSYEQY

J: TRBJ2-5
D: -
length: 11
V: TRBV7-2
CDR3: ASTSGAQETQY

J: TRBJ1-1
D: -
length: 11
V: TRBV9
CDR3: ASSVVLGTEAF

J: TRBJ2-5
D: TRBD1
length: 14
V: TRBV5-1
CDR3: ASSFGTGAGGETQY

J: TRBJ1-6
D: -
length: 13
V: TRBV2
CDR3: ASSAAGRGDSPLH

J: TRBJ2-2
D: -
length: 14
V: TRBV4-3
CDR3: ASSAPERSNTGELF

J: TRBJ2-5
D: TRBD1
length: 12
V: TRBV9
CDR3: ASSGQGGRKTQY

J: TRBJ2-3
D: -
length: 15
V: TRBV30
CDR3: AWSVGPSRPGSDTQY

J: TRBJ1-2
D: -
length: 12
V: TRBV2
CDR3: ASSGGLGFNGYT

J: TRBJ2-7
D: TRBD2
length: 16
V: TRBV18
CDR3: ASSTMQTSGRALYEQY

J: TRBJ2-3
D: -
length: 12
V: TRBV29-1
CDR3: SVDGPQGTDTQY

J: TRBJ2-2
D: -
length: 14
V: TRBV7-2
CDR3: ASSPRRGKNTGELF

J: TRBJ2-3
D: TRBD1
length: 15
V: TRBV11-2
CDR3: ASSFSSPGTGEDTQY

J: TRBJ1-1
D: -
length: 11
V: TRBV5-1
CDR3: ASSLEAGEVSF

J: TRBJ2-4
D: -
length: 12
V: TRBV28
CDR3: ASSSGTEGNIQY

J: TRBJ2-1
D: -
length: 11
V: TRBV11-3
CDR3: ASQETGKNEQF

J: TRBJ1-1
D: -
length: 9
V: TRBV30
CDR3: AWSVGTEAF

J: TRBJ1-2
D: TRBD1
length: 13
V: TRBV7-9
CDR3: ASDHVRQGAEGYT

J: TRBJ2-3
D: TRBD2
length: 13
V: TRBV6-5
CDR3: ASSYGGRAPDTQY